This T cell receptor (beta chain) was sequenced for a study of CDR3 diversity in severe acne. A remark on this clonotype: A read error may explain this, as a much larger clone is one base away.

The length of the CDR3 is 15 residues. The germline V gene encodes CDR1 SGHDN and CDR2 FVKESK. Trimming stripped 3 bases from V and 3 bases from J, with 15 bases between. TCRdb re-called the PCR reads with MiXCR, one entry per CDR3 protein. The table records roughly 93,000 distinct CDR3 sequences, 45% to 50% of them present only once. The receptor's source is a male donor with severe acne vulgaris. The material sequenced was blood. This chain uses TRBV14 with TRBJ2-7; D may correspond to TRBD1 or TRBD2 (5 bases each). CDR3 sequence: CASSQRDGRNYEQYF. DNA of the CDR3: TGTGCCAGCAGCCAGAGGGACGGTAGGAACTACGAGCAGTACTTC.